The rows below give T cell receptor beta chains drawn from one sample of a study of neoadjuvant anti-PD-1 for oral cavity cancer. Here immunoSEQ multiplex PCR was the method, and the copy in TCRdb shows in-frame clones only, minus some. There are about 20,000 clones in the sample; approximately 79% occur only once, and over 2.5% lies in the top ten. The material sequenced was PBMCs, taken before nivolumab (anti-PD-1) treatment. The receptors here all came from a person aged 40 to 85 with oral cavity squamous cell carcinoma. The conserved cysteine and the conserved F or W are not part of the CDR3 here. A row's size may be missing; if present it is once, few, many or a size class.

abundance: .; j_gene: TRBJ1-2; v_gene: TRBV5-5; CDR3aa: ASSPSGRENYGYT
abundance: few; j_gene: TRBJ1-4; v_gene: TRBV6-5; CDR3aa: ASRTLQGIEKLF
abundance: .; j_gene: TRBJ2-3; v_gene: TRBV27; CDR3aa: ASSSQKLTSTDTQY
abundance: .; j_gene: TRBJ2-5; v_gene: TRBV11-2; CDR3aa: ASSFGGSGQETQY
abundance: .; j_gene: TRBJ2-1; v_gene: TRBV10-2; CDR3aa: ASSGLADNNEQF
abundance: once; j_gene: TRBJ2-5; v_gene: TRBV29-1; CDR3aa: SVLDRKETQY
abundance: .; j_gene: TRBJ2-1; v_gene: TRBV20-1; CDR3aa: SAGDRREQF
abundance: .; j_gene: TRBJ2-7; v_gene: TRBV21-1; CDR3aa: ASSRLAGGHEQY
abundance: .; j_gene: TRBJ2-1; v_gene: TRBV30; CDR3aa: AWSTSGAGTRGEQF
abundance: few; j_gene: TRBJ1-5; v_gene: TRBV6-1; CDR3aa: ASGVTQPQH
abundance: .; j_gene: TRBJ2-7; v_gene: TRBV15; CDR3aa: ATSRGWAYEQY
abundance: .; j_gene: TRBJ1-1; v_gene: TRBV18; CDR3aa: ASSQIEAF
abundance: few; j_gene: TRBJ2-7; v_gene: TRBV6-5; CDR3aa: ASGGGIGSEQY
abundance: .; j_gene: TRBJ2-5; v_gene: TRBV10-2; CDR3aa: ASRELGLAGSETQY
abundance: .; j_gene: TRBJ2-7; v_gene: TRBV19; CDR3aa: ASSNPGTSGSEQY
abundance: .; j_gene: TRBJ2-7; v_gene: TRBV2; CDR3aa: ASSEKWADSYEQY
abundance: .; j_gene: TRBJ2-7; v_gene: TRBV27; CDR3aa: ASGPASGEQY
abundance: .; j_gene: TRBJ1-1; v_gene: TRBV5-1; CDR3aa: ASTRDSYNTEAF
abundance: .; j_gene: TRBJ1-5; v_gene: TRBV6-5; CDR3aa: ASREASNQPQH
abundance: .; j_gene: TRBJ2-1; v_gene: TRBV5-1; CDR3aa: ASSVTGGGSREQF
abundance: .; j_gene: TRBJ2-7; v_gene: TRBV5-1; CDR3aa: ASRRTGTSGTYEQY
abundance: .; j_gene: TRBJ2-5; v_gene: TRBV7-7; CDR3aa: ASSLGTSGIGETQY
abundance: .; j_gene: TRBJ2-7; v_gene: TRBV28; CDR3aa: ASTQRESNEQY
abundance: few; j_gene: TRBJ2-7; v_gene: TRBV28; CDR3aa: ASSLMSGTSGRGQY
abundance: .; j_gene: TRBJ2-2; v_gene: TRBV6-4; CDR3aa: ASSREEGRTGELF
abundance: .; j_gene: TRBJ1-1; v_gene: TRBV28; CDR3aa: ASSLSTEAF
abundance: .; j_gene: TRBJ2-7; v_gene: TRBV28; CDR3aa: ASSLSTLVSGEQY
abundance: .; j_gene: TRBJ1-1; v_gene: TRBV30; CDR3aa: AWSIFSEAF
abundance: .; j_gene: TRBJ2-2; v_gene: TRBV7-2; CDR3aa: ASSLRDRPGRKGGELF
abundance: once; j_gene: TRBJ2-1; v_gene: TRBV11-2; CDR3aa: ASSLGGGNSYNEQF
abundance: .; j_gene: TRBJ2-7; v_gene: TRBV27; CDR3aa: ASRTGTGVGEQY
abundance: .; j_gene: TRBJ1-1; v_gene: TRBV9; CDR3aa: ASSKQGSVNTEAF
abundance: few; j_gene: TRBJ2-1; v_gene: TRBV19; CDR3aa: ASSILSGRDEQF
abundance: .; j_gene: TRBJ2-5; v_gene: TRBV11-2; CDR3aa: ASSLERVIETQY
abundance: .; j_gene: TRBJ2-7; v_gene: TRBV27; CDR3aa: ASSLSRAGAYEQY
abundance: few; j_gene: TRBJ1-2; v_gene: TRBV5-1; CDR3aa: ASSLAAAGERAYT
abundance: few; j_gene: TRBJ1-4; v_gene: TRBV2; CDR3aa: ASSETGWEKLF
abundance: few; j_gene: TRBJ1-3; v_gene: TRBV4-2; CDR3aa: ASSQDTTGNTIY
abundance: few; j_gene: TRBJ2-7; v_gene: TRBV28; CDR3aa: ASSPPMSSSYEQY
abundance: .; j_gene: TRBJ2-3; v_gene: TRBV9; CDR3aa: ASSDQDTQY
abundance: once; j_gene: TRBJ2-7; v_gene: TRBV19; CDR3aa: ASNNWGSPPYEQY
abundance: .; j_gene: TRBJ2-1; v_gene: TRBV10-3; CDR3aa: ASQGGSGSEGYNEQF
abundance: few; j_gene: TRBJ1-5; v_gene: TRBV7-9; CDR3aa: ASSLEGSNQPQH
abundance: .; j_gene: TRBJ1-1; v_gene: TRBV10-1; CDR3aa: ASRSGLNTEAF
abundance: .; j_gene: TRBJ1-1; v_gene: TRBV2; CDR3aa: ASSPDRVTEAF